The 8 T cell receptor beta chains below come from one sample, sequenced in a study of beta chain features in type 1 diabetes. The whole isolated RNA underwent reverse transcription, so sequencing captured expressed TCRB transcripts. The repertoire was sequenced with immunoSEQ multiplex PCR; TCRdb's copy has only in-frame clones and lacks some. The sample consists of 300,000 to 400,000 clones, approximately 10% of them appearing once. Sequencing used naive CD4+ T cells from blood. The receptors here all came from a woman in her thirties in good health.

The rearrangement joins TRBV5-1 to TRBJ2-3, with 8 nucleotides matching TRBD2. The ends lost 3 bases at V and 4 bases at J; junction bases unmatched: 1. CDR1 is SGHRS, CDR2 YFSETQ, per germline. This CDR3 comprises 13 residues. Here the CDR3 DNA reads TGCGCCAGCAGCTCGGGGGGGGCAGATACGCAGTATTTT. Its protein product is CASSSGGADTQYF.

This clone was observed a handful of times. This chain uses TRBV21-1 with TRBJ1-1; the table's D call, TRBD1, was not checked against the DNA. TRBV21-1 is a pseudogene segment. The CDR3 extends over 12 amino acids. The CDR3: CAGGTLNTEAFF. The CDR3 DNA follows: TGTGCCGGGGGCACTTTGAACACTGAAGCTTTCTTT.

V gene TRBV11-3 combines with J gene TRBJ2-5; no definite D call. CDR3 size: 13 residues. Trimming pared 5 bases from V and 5 bases from J, leaving 12 bases between. The V gene's germline CDR1 is SGHNT and CDR2 YENEEA. CDR3 in amino acids: CASSTSVEETQYF. The CDR3 bases are TGTGCCAGCAGCACGAGTGTGGAGGAGACCCAGTACTTC.

This clone has just a few counts. The V gene is TRBV4-2, the J gene TRBJ2-2; D gene unclear. CDR1 and CDR2 (germline): LGHNA, YNFKEQ. CDR3 length: 13 residues. Trimming cost V 0 bases and J 6 bases, with 5 bases left between them. The CDR3 nucleotides are TGTGCCAGCAGCCAAGATCCGGCCGGGGAGCTGTTTTTT. It is translated as CASSQDPAGELFF.

This clone was seen a few times. The chain joins TRBV15 to TRBJ2-3; D perhaps matches TRBD1 (5 bases). The V and J ends lost 2 bases and 1 base respectively, with 10 bases between them. This CDR3 is built from 15 residues. In germline, CDR1 is LNHNV, CDR2 YYDKDF (reference sequence). The CDR3 sequence: CATSRSQQGTDTQYF. CDR3 coding DNA: TGTGCCACCAGCAGAAGTCAACAGGGCACAGATACGCAGTATTTT.

The chain carries TRBV28 and TRBJ2-1; 7 positions match TRBD2. Losses at the gene ends were 1 base for V and 6 bases for J; bases not matched to a gene: 0. Germline-derived CDR1 and CDR2 are MDHEN and SYDVKM. The CDR3 totals 13 residues. In nucleotides, the CDR3 is TGTGCCAGCAGTTTATCGGGGGGCAATGAGCAGTTCTTC. Translated: CASSLSGGNEQFF.

This clone was seen a handful of times. The chain combines TRBV2 with TRBJ2-5, with 8 bases lining up with TRBD1. Germline trimming cut 3 bases from V and 3 bases from J; bases unmatched to any gene: 3. The CDR3 consists of 14 residues. Germline V gene lookup returns CDR1 SNHLY and CDR2 FYNNEI. DNA for the CDR3: TGTGCCAGCAGTGACGGGACAGGAAAAGAGACCCAGTACTTC. Translated, it gives CASSDGTGKETQYF.

This clone occurred a few times. This chain connects TRBV11-2 to TRBJ2-1, with a weak D call TRBD1 (6 bases). Looked up from germline, CDR1 is SGHAT and CDR2 is FQNNGV. Trimming removed 6 bases from V and 12 bases from J, with 18 bases in between. This CDR3 region has 13 residues. CDR3 region: CASREQGAGGQFF. As DNA, the CDR3 is TGTGCCAGCAGGGAACAGGGAGCAGGTGGGCAGTTCTTC.